This passage covers 4 T cell receptor beta chains from one sample sequenced in a study of blood T cell repertoires in COVID-19. Repertoires were generated with immunoSEQ multiplex PCR, while TCRdb's copy carries only in-frame clones and drops some. Of about 48,000 clones in the sample, 70% to 90% were seen once. The specimen sequenced was peripheral blood. The origin of the receptors is a woman aged 80 or over with COVID-19, enrolled during active disease.

The chain carries TRBV1 and TRBJ1-1; TRBD1 reflects the table's D call only, with no check against the DNA. TRBV1 is a listed pseudogene. The CDR3 has 20 residues. CDR3 region: CTSSSKWRQGMSIGNTEAFF. The CDR3 coding sequence is TGCACCAGCAGCTCAAAGTGGCGACAGGGAATGTCTATCGGAAACACTGAAGCTTTCTTT.

This clone was seen more than once but under ten times. The V and J genes are TRBV2 and TRBJ1-1; 10 positions match TRBD1. V was clipped by 2 bases and J by 4 bases; unmatched bases: 10. The germline gives CDR1 SNHLY, CDR2 FYNNEI. The CDR3 has 17 amino acids. In DNA form, the CDR3 reads TGTGCCAGCAGTGAATTTGGGACAGGGGATGTTCGCACTGAAGCTTTCTTT. Translation gives CASSEFGTGDVRTEAFF.

This chain joins TRBV2 and TRBJ2-7, with 9 bases fitting TRBD2. J gave up 3 bases and V 3 bases, and 6 bases lay outside the gene matches. The CDR3 is 15 amino acids. The germline gives CDR1 SNHLY, CDR2 FYNNEI. The CDR3 DNA reads TGTGCCAGCAGTGACCCGGGACTAGCTAACTACGAGCAGTACTTC. Translating it yields CASSDPGLANYEQYF.

This chain connects TRBV11-2 to TRBJ1-3, with 9 bases identical to TRBD1. The CDR3 loop spans 16 amino acids. With V trimmed by 5 bases and J by 0 bases, 5 bases remained unmatched. The V gene's germline CDR1 is SGHAT and CDR2 FQNNGV. For the CDR3, the DNA is TGTGCCAGCAGCAAGGGACAGGGAGCCTCTGGAAACACCATATATTTT. This codes for CASSKGQGASGNTIYF.